These T cell receptor beta chains were read from a single sample in a study of control samples from healthy donors and cancer patients. Clones were read by immunoSEQ multiplex PCR, and TCRdb kept only the in-frame ones, dropping some. The table records 80,000 or so clones, around 92% of them present only once. The sample comprised blood. These receptors came from a woman aged 60 to 75 in good health. The CDR3 runs from the conserved cysteine through the conserved F or W. Fields, in order: D gene, J gene, clone size, V gene, CDR3 DNA, CDR3 protein. The D gene is left open where the match is weak. Part of the rows lack a size; the others show once, few, many or a class for expanded clones.

- | TRBJ2-1 | - | TRBV12-3/TRBV12-4 | TGTGCCAGCAGCCCCAGGGTTGAGCAGTTCTTC | CASSPRVEQFF
- | TRBJ2-3 | - | TRBV24-1 | TGTGCCACCAGTGATGCGTATGCAGATACGCAGTATTTT | CATSDAYADTQYF
- | TRBJ1-3 | - | TRBV18 | TGTGCCAGCTCACCACCGTACGGAAACACCATATATTTT | CASSPPYGNTIYF
TRBD2 | TRBJ2-7 | - | TRBV10-2 | TGCGCCAGCAGTGATTTTTCGGGGGAGGGAGCCTACGAGCAGTACTTC | CASSDFSGEGAYEQYF
- | TRBJ2-7 | - | TRBV2 | TGTGCCAGCAGTTATATCGGGGAGCAGTACTTC | CASSYIGEQYF
- | TRBJ2-7 | - | TRBV29-1 | TGCAGCGTTGAATCCGCGGGCTCCAACGGCCACGAGCAGTACTTC | CSVESAGSNGHEQYF
TRBD1 | TRBJ2-2 | - | TRBV11-2 | TGTGCCAGCAGCCCGGGACAGGGATTGGGGACCGGGGAGCTGTTTTTT | CASSPGQGLGTGELFF
- | TRBJ1-5 | - | TRBV15 | TGTGCCACCTCTATGCGGATAAATAGCAATCAGCCCCAGCATTTT | CATSMRINSNQPQHF
- | TRBJ1-2 | - | TRBV7-9 | TGTGCCAGCAGCTTTGGGCCAAACTATGGCTACACCTTC | CASSFGPNYGYTF
TRBD1 | TRBJ1-5 | - | TRBV28 | TGTGCCGAGGCCGGGACAGGCAATCAGCCCCAGCATTTT | CAEAGTGNQPQHF
TRBD1 | TRBJ2-7 | - | TRBV30 | TGTGCCTGGAGACGGACAGGCTACGAGCAGTACTTC | CAWRRTGYEQYF
TRBD1 | TRBJ1-4 | - | TRBV27 | TGTGCCAGCGGTTACAGGGGGAGTGAAAAACTGTTTTTT | CASGYRGSEKLFF
- | TRBJ1-6 | - | TRBV19 | TGTGCCAGTAGTCGTACAGGACAGAGGGATAATTCACCCCTCCACTTT | CASSRTGQRDNSPLHF
- | TRBJ1-1 | - | TRBV5-1 | TGCGCCAGCAGCGGAAACAGGGAGCTGAACACTGAAGCTTTCTTT | CASSGNRELNTEAFF
- | TRBJ1-5 | - | TRBV30 | TGTGCCTGGAGAAACCTGGGGGCTGGACAGCCCCAGCATTTT | CAWRNLGAGQPQHF
- | TRBJ1-1 | - | TRBV4-1 | TGCGCCAGCAGCCAAGGACTGACGGGGGTGTTGGCTGAAGCTTTCTTT | CASSQGLTGVLAEAFF
- | TRBJ2-7 | - | TRBV29-1 | TGCAGCGTTGAAGACACAGGGAAAAGGTACGAGCAGTACTTC | CSVEDTGKRYEQYF
- | TRBJ2-7 | - | TRBV5-4 | TGTGCCAGCAGCGAGAGGGGAAAATACGAGCAGTACTTC | CASSERGKYEQYF
- | TRBJ1-1 | - | TRBV6-6 | TGTGCCAGCAACAACCCCCAGGCAAACACTGAAGCTTTCTTT | CASNNPQANTEAFF
TRBD1 | TRBJ1-4 | - | TRBV3-1/TRBV3-2 | TGTGCCAGCAGCCGCGGACAGGGGGGTGAAAAACTGTTTTTT | CASSRGQGGEKLFF
- | TRBJ2-2 | - | TRBV4-2 | TGTGCCAGCAGCCCCTTCCAGCGGGCAACCCACAGCGGGGAGCTGTTTTTT | CASSPFQRATHSGELFF
- | TRBJ1-2 | once | TRBV29-1 | TGCAGCGTTGAGTTCCGATTAGGAGGCGGCTACACCTTC | CSVEFRLGGGYTF
- | TRBJ1-5 | - | TRBV18 | TGTGCCAGCTCACCTGGGAATCAGCCCCAGCATTTT | CASSPGNQPQHF
TRBD2 | TRBJ2-7 | - | TRBV7-2 | TGTGCCAGCAGCTTCTCTAGCGGGAGAGGCGGCTCCTACGAGCAGTACTTC | CASSFSSGRGGSYEQYF
- | TRBJ1-5 | once | TRBV6-2/TRBV6-3 | TGTGCCAGCAGTTACTCGAGGGACGGGGGGGGACAGCCCCAGCATTTT | CASSYSRDGGGQPQHF
- | TRBJ2-4 | - | TRBV9 | TGTGCCAGCAGCGTAGCGACCCCGGGTACCATTCAGTACTTC | CASSVATPGTIQYF